A selection of T cell receptor beta chains follows, all from one sample in a study of shared clonotypes between healthy human individuals. Libraries were prepared by immunoSEQ multiplex PCR; TCRdb keeps only in-frame clonotypes and omits some of them. Of 2 million to 2.5 million clones listed, 80% to 95% are singletons. Sequenced input: naive CD4+ T cells from PBMCs. The receptors were gathered from a man between 18 and 35 years old in good health. Some clones in this sample may be carry-over from other donors' samples. CDR3s include the opening cysteine and the closing phenylalanine or tryptophan. D genes are given only for firm matches. A row's size may be missing; if present it is once, few, many or a size class.

size	V	J	D	CDR3	DNA
-	TRBV19	TRBJ1-5	TRBD1	CASAQGQVSNQPQHF	TGTGCCAGTGCACAAGGACAGGTTAGCAATCAGCCCCAGCATTTT
-	TRBV5-1	TRBJ1-1	-	CASSLGQPNTEAFF	TGCGCCAGCAGCTTGGGCCAGCCGAACACTGAAGCTTTCTTT
-	TRBV27	TRBJ2-1	-	CASSYAGNPSYNEQFF	TGTGCCAGCAGTTATGCCGGCAACCCCTCCTACAATGAGCAGTTCTTC
once	TRBV7-3	TRBJ2-3	TRBD2	CASSREGGTDTQYF	TGTGCCAGCAGCCGGGAGGGGGGCACAGATACGCAGTATTTT
-	TRBV9	TRBJ2-3	-	CASSASQGLSTDTQYF	TGTGCCAGCAGCGCGTCCCAGGGACTCTCTACAGATACGCAGTATTTT
-	TRBV5-1	TRBJ2-6	-	CASSDTGSGANVLTF	TGCGCCAGCAGCGACACAGGGTCCGGGGCCAACGTCCTGACTTTC
-	TRBV7-3	TRBJ2-2	-	CASSLEGTGELFF	TGTGCCAGCAGCTTAGAGGGGACCGGGGAGCTGTTTTTT
-	TRBV7-2	TRBJ2-3	TRBD2	CASSPGTSGRGGRTDTQYF	TGTGCCAGCAGCCCTGGGACTAGCGGGAGAGGGGGACGCACAGATACGCAGTATTTT
few	TRBV19	TRBJ2-1	-	CASSSRKLSSYNEQFF	TGTGCCAGTAGTTCCCGAAAGTTGAGCTCCTACAATGAGCAGTTCTTC
-	TRBV5-6	TRBJ1-5	-	CASRATGKNQPQHF	TGTGCCAGCAGAGCGACCGGGAAAAATCAGCCCCAGCATTTT
-	TRBV11-2	TRBJ1-1	-	CASSLEWQPMNTEAFF	TGTGCCAGCAGCTTAGAATGGCAGCCTATGAACACTGAAGCTTTCTTT
-	TRBV2	TRBJ2-7	TRBD2	CAVPGTSGSSHEQYF	TGTGCGGTTCCCGGGACTAGCGGGAGCAGCCACGAGCAGTACTTC
-	TRBV5-6	TRBJ2-7	-	CASSLGGTPSSYEQYF	TGTGCCAGCAGCTTGGGGGGGACACCCTCCTCCTACGAGCAGTACTTC
-	TRBV28	TRBJ2-7	-	CASSRVGNYEQYF	TGTGCCAGCAGTCGAGTTGGCAACTACGAGCAGTACTTC
once	TRBV29-1	TRBJ2-7	TRBD1	CSVRGQANYEQYF	TGCAGCGTGAGGGGACAGGCCAACTACGAGCAGTACTTC
-	TRBV11-2	TRBJ2-3	-	CASSLSMGPDTQYF	TGTGCCAGCAGCCTCTCAATGGGACCAGATACGCAGTATTTT
-	TRBV28	TRBJ1-1	-	CASTPGRSAEAFF	TGTGCCAGCACCCCGGGACGATCGGCTGAAGCTTTCTTT
-	TRBV18	TRBJ2-6	-	CASSPSRSYSGANVLTF	TGTGCCAGCTCACCAAGCAGGTCCTACTCTGGGGCCAACGTCCTGACTTTC
few	TRBV6-6	TRBJ1-2	-	CASSNRQGYTF	TGTGCCAGCAGCAACCGTCAAGGCTACACCTTC
-	TRBV6-5	TRBJ2-1	TRBD2	CASSSSGRAGNEQFF	TGTGCCAGCAGTAGTAGCGGGAGGGCCGGAAATGAGCAGTTCTTC
once	TRBV5-1	TRBJ1-2	-	CASTSGGGHYGYTF	TGCGCCAGCACCTCGGGTGGGGGCCACTATGGCTACACCTTC
-	TRBV28	TRBJ1-1	-	CASSPGDAAAEAFF	TGTGCCAGCAGCCCAGGGGACGCGGCGGCTGAAGCTTTCTTT
few	TRBV6-1	TRBJ1-5	TRBD1	CASSGARGLRQPQHF	TGTGCCAGCAGTGGAGCCAGGGGGCTCAGGCAGCCCCAGCATTTT
-	TRBV2	TRBJ2-1	TRBD2	CASSALAGGNYNEQFF	TGTGCCAGCAGTGCCCTAGCGGGAGGTAACTACAATGAGCAGTTCTTC
-	TRBV7-2	TRBJ2-2	-	CASSLVVDGELFF	TGTGCCAGCAGCTTAGTAGTCGACGGGGAGCTGTTTTTT
-	TRBV9	TRBJ2-7	TRBD2	CASSTSGTSYEQYF	TGTGCCAGCAGTACTAGCGGAACCTCCTACGAGCAGTACTTC
-	TRBV11-3	TRBJ2-1	-	CASSPPGDNEQFF	TGTGCCAGCAGCCCCCCCGGAGACAATGAGCAGTTCTTC
-	TRBV28	TRBJ1-3	TRBD1	CASSSGDRTFTDSGNTIYF	TGTGCCAGCAGTTCGGGGGACAGAACCTTTACGGACTCTGGAAACACCATATATTTT
-	TRBV18	TRBJ1-5	TRBD1	CASSPGQGIDQPQHF	TGTGCCAGCTCACCGGGACAGGGGATCGATCAGCCCCAGCATTTT
-	TRBV7-2	TRBJ1-1	-	CASSKKNTEAFF	TGTGCCAGCAGTAAAAAGAACACTGAAGCTTTCTTT
-	TRBV6-5	TRBJ2-5	-	CASSRGAGQETQYF	TGTGCCAGCAGTCGCGGGGCAGGGCAAGAGACCCAGTACTTC
-	TRBV11-3	TRBJ2-7	-	CASSLDSGRSYEQYF	TGTGCCAGCAGCTTAGATTCGGGCAGGTCCTACGAGCAGTACTTC
-	TRBV19	TRBJ2-3	-	CASSRLRDTQYF	TGTGCCAGTAGTCGGCTAAGGGATACGCAGTATTTT
-	TRBV5-6	TRBJ1-1	-	CASSFRGAGYTEAFF	TGTGCCAGCAGCTTTAGGGGGGCGGGATACACTGAAGCTTTCTTT
-	TRBV9	TRBJ2-3	-	CASSALGGLRGDTQYF	TGTGCCAGCAGCGCGTTAGGGGGACTCCGCGGAGATACGCAGTATTTT
-	TRBV4-2	TRBJ2-1	-	CASSQDVARGPRADEQFF	TGTGCCAGCAGCCAAGATGTGGCCCGGGGGCCCCGCGCCGATGAGCAGTTCTTC
-	TRBV28	TRBJ1-1	-	CASSPGTEAFF	TGTGCCAGCAGTCCCGGAACTGAAGCTTTCTTT
-	TRBV7-9	TRBJ1-2	-	CASSLGPLLKGYTF	TGTGCCAGCAGCTTAGGCCCCCTACTTAAGGGCTACACCTTC
-	TRBV5-1	TRBJ2-7	-	CASSLAVDSRNSYEQYF	TGCGCCAGCAGCTTGGCGGTAGACAGCCGTAACTCCTACGAGCAGTACTTC
-	TRBV28	TRBJ1-1	-	CASSSSGLLLQPEAFF	TGTGCCAGCAGTTCCTCGGGACTTCTGCTCCAACCTGAGGCTTTCTTT
-	TRBV9	TRBJ2-3	TRBD2	CASSVGLAGGLTDTQYF	TGTGCCAGCAGCGTAGGACTAGCGGGAGGGCTCACAGATACGCAGTATTTT
-	TRBV5-5	TRBJ1-3	-	CASSVGTTSGNTIYF	TGTGCCAGCAGCGTCGGGACCACCTCTGGAAACACCATATATTTT
-	TRBV7-3	TRBJ2-2	-	CASSLGVTAGELFF	TGTGCCAGCAGCTTAGGGGTGACGGCCGGGGAGCTGTTTTTT
-	TRBV28	TRBJ2-4	-	CASSSRTGAWNIQYF	TGTGCCAGCAGTTCCCGGACGGGTGCCTGGAACATTCAGTACTTC
-	TRBV19	TRBJ1-4	-	CASSIRPSREKLFF	TGTGCCAGTAGTATCAGGCCTTCTCGGGAAAAACTGTTTTTT
few	TRBV5-1	TRBJ2-7	-	CASSRGQGGPYEQYF	TGCGCCAGCAGCAGGGGGCAGGGGGGCCCCTACGAGCAGTACTTC
-	TRBV7-9	TRBJ2-3	-	CASSLRAEDTQYF	TGTGCCAGCAGCCTCCGGGCCGAAGATACGCAGTATTTT
-	TRBV7-3	TRBJ2-1	TRBD2	CASSLRTSGRDEQFF	TGTGCCAGCAGCTTAAGGACTAGCGGGAGGGATGAGCAGTTCTTC
-	TRBV6-6	TRBJ1-2	TRBD1	CASSQQGAYYGYTF	TGTGCCAGCAGTCAACAGGGGGCGTACTATGGCTACACCTTC
-	TRBV18	TRBJ2-7	TRBD1	CASSQGDSRYYEQYF	TGTGCCAGCTCACAGGGGGACAGTCGATACTACGAGCAGTACTTC
few	TRBV30	TRBJ1-1	-	CAWSAVLGVTEAFF	TGTGCCTGGAGTGCGGTCTTGGGGGTCACTGAAGCTTTCTTT
once	TRBV14	TRBJ1-2	-	CASSVGTPGLYGYTF	TGTGCCAGCAGCGTAGGGACACCAGGACTTTATGGCTACACCTTC
-	TRBV28	TRBJ1-1	-	CASTPPQGSGRAFF	TGTGCCAGCACCCCGCCACAGGGAAGTGGGAGGGCTTTCTTT
-	TRBV7-8	TRBJ2-2	TRBD2	CASSSLAGGDGELFF	TGTGCCAGCAGCTCCTTAGCGGGAGGGGACGGGGAGCTGTTTTTT
-	TRBV6-6	TRBJ2-5	-	CASRTRDNSQETQYF	TGTGCCAGCAGGACGCGGGACAACTCACAAGAGACCCAGTACTTC
-	TRBV7-3	TRBJ2-2	-	CASSFSEGTGELFF	TGTGCCAGCAGCTTCTCGGAGGGTACCGGGGAGCTGTTTTTT
-	TRBV7-3	TRBJ2-1	-	CASSAGLIGSYNEQFF	TGTGCCAGCAGCGCCGGACTTATTGGCTCCTACAATGAGCAGTTCTTC
-	TRBV30	TRBJ2-7	-	CAWNEQGPFELRYF	TGTGCCTGGAACGAACAGGGTCCTTTCGAGCTGCGGTACTTC
once	TRBV5-1	TRBJ2-5	-	CASSFGGGRKKETQYF	TGCGCCAGCAGCTTTGGTGGGGGACGGAAAAAAGAGACCCAGTACTTC